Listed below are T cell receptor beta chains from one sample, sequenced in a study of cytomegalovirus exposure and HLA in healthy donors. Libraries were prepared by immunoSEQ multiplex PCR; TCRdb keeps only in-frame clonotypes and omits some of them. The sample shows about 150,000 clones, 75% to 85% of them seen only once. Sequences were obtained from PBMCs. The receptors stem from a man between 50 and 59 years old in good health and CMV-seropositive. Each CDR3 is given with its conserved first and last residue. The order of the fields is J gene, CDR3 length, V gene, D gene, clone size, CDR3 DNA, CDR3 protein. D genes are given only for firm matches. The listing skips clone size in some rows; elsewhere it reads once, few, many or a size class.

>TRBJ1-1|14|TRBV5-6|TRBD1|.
TGTGCCAGCAGCGGGGGACAGGAGAACACTGAAGCTTTCTTT
CASSGGQENTEAFF
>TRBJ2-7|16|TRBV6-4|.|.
TGTGCCAGCAGTGACTCGTGGGGGGTCTTCTCCTACGAGCAGTACTTC
CASSDSWGVFSYEQYF
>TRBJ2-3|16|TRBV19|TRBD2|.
TGTGCCAGTAGTAGTGTTCCGTGGGGGGGTACAGATACGCAGTATTTT
CASSSVPWGGTDTQYF
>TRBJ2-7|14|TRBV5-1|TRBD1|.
TGCGCCAGCAGCTTGGGGACAGGGTCTCGGGAGCAGTACTTC
CASSLGTGSREQYF
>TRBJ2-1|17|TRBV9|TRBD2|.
TGTGCCAGCAGCAGGGGGGGTCGGCAAATAGCGGGGAACGAGCAGTTCTTC
CASSRGGRQIAGNEQFF
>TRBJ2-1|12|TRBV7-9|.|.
TGTGCCAGCAGCCTGGACAGAAATGAGCAGTTCTTC
CASSLDRNEQFF
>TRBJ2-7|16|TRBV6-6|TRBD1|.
TGTGCCAGCAGTAAGAGTCCGGGACAGGGAATCAACGAGCAGTACTTC
CASSKSPGQGINEQYF
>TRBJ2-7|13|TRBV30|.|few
TGTGCCTGGAGCCAGCGGACGATCGGCGAGCAGTACTTC
CAWSQRTIGEQYF
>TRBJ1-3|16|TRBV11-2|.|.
TGTGCCAGCAGCCCACAGCTTACGAGCTCTGGAAACACCATATATTTT
CASSPQLTSSGNTIYF
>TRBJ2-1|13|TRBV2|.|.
TGTGCCAGCAGGGATGGAGAATACAATGAGCAGTTCTTC
CASRDGEYNEQFF
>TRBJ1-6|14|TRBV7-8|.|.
TGTGCCAGCAGCCAGGGACGGGAGAAATCACCCCTCCACTTT
CASSQGREKSPLHF
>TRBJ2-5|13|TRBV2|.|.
TGTGCCAGCAGTGCCGGGGACCAAGAGACCCAGTACTTC
CASSAGDQETQYF
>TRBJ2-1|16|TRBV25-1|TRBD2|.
TGTGCCAGCAGTGCTATTAGCGGGGGCTCCTACAATGAGCAGTTCTTC
CASSAISGGSYNEQFF
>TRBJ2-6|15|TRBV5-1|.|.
TGCGCCAGCAGCTCCACGGGGGCTGGGGCCAACGTCCTGACTTTC
CASSSTGAGANVLTF
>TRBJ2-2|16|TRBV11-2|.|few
TGTGCCAGCAGCCTATCCGGGACATCGAACACCGGGGAGCTGTTTTTT
CASSLSGTSNTGELFF
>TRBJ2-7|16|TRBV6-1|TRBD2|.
TGTGCCAGCAGTGGTCGGCTAGCGGGACCCCCCTACGAGCAGTACTTC
CASSGRLAGPPYEQYF
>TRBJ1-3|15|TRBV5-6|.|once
TGTGCCAGCAGCCCTCAGGGAAGGCTTGGAAACACCATATATTTT
CASSPQGRLGNTIYF
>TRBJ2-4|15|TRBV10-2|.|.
TGCGCCAGCAGTGAGGCCGCCGGGGCCAAAAACATTCAGTACTTC
CASSEAAGAKNIQYF
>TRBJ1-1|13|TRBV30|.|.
TGTGCCTGGAGTCCCTCCAGGGTAACTGAAGCTTTCTTT
CAWSPSRVTEAFF
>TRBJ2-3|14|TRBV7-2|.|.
TGTGCCAGCAGCTTAGCCTCCAGCACAGATACGCAGTATTTT
CASSLASSTDTQYF
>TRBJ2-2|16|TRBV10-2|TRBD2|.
TGCGCCAGCAGTGAGTGGGTAGCGGGAGGTACCGGGGAGCTGTTTTTT
CASSEWVAGGTGELFF
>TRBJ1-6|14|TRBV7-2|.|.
TGTGCCAGCAGTCCCTTCGTCGATAATTCACCCCTCCACTTT
CASSPFVDNSPLHF
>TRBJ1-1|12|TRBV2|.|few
TGTGCCAGCAGTGAACAGGCGTCTTTTGGCTTCTTT
CASSEQASFGFF
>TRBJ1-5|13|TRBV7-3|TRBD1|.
TGTGCCAGCAGCTTGACAGGGGGTCAGCCCCAGCATTTT
CASSLTGGQPQHF
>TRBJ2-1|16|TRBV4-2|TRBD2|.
TGTGCCAGCAGCCAAGTTTTTAGCGGGAGCGAGTATGAGCAGTTCTTC
CASSQVFSGSEYEQFF
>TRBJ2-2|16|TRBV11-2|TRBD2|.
TGTGCCAGCAGGAATGGAGCGGGAGGGCCGTCCGGGGAGCTGTTTTTT
CASRNGAGGPSGELFF
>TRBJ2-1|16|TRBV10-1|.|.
TGCGCCAGCAGTGAGGTGTCAGGGAGGTTTGACAATGAGCAGTTCTTC
CASSEVSGRFDNEQFF
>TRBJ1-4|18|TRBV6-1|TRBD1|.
TGTGCCAGCAGAGAACAGGGGGCCCTGACTGCAACTAATGAAAAACTGTTTTTT
CASREQGALTATNEKLFF
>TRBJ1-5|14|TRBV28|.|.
TGTGCCAGCGGGGGGGCAAGGAGCAATCAGCCCCAGCATTTT
CASGGARSNQPQHF
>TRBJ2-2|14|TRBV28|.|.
TGTGCCAGCAGCCCAGGGACTTTCACCGGGGAGCTGTTTTTT
CASSPGTFTGELFF
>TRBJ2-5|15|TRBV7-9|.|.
TGTGCCAGCAGCTCAGTATCGTGGGAGGAAGAGACCCAGTACTTC
CASSSVSWEEETQYF
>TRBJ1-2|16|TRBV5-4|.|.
TGTGCCAGCAGCCCCCCCCGGGATGGGTCTAACTACGGCTACACCTTC
CASSPPRDGSNYGYTF
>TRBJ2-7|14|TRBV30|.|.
TGTGCCTGGAGTGTAACAGAGTTCTCGGGAGAGCAGTACTTC
CAWSVTEFSGEQYF
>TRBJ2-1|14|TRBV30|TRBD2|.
TGTGCCTGGAGTAACGCGGGAGGTTACAATGAGCAGTTCTTC
CAWSNAGGYNEQFF
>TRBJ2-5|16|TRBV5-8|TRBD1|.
TGTGCCAGCAGCCCCAAGGGGACAGGGCCGTCGGAGACCCAATACTTC
CASSPKGTGPSETQYF
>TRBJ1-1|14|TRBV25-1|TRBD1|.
TGTGCCAGCAGTTCTAGGACAGGGGGCACTGAAGCTTTCTTT
CASSSRTGGTEAFF
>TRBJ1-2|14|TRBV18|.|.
TGTGCCAGCTCACCACTGGAGACCAACTATGGCTACACCTTC
CASSPLETNYGYTF
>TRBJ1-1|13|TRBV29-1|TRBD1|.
TGCAGCGTTGAGGGACAGGGAGGCACTGAAGCTTTCTTT
CSVEGQGGTEAFF
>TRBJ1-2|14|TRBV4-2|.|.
TGTGCCAGCAGCCAAGACGAGACATTCGGCGGCTACACCTTC
CASSQDETFGGYTF
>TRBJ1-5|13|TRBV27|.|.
TGTGCCAGCAGTTTATTGGCTTATCAGCCCCAGCATTTT
CASSLLAYQPQHF
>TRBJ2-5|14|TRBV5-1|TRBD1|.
TGCGCCAGCAGCTTGGTGGGGACAGGGGATGAGCAGTACTTC
CASSLVGTGDEQYF
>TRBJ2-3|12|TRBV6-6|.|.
TGTGCCAGCACCTACCGGGGTGATACGCAGTATTTT
CASTYRGDTQYF
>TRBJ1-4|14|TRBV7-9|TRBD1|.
TGTGCCAGCAGCCGGACAGGGCCTGTTGAAAAACTGTTTTTT
CASSRTGPVEKLFF
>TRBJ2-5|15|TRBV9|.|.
TGTGCCAGCAGCGTAGGACAGGCTCTACAAGAGACCCAGTACTTC
CASSVGQALQETQYF
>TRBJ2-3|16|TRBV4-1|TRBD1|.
TGCGCCAGCAGCCAAGAGAGGACAGGGGGGGCAGATACGCAGTATTTT
CASSQERTGGADTQYF
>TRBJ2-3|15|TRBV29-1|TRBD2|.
TGCAGCGTCACGGGGAGGGCAGGCGGGACAGATACGCAGTATTTT
CSVTGRAGGTDTQYF
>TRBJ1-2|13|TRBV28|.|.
TGTGCCAGCAGTTTAACTTGGATGGGCGGCTACACCTTC
CASSLTWMGGYTF
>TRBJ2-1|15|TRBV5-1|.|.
TGCGCCAGCAGCTCGCCTGAGACAGGCCTCAATGAGCAGTTCTTC
CASSSPETGLNEQFF
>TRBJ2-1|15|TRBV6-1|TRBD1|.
TGTGCCAGCAGGCAAACCGGGACAGGGTCCAATGAGCAGTTCTTC
CASRQTGTGSNEQFF
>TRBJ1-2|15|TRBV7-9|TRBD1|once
TGTGCCAGCGGACAGGGGGGGCTACTAAGCTATGGCTACACCTTC
CASGQGGLLSYGYTF
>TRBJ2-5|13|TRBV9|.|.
TGTGCCTCGGGCGCAGGTAGCGGAGAGACCCAGTACTTC
CASGAGSGETQYF
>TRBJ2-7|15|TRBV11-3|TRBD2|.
TGTGCCAGCAGCCCGGGACTAGCGGAATCCTACGAGCAGTACTTC
CASSPGLAESYEQYF
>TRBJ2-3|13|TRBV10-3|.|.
TGTGCCATCACAGGAACTAGCACAGATACGCAGTATTTT
CAITGTSTDTQYF
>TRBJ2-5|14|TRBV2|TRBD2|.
TGTGCCAGCAGCCCTAGCGGGAGTGGTGAGACCCAGTACTTC
CASSPSGSGETQYF
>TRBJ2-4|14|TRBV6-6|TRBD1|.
TGTGCCAGCAGCCAAGACAGGGGTTGGCACATTCAGTACTTC
CASSQDRGWHIQYF